This TCR beta chain was sequenced during a study of CD8 T cells in Susac syndrome. Study-level findings and limits: Clonal expansion was not observed in the Susac syndrome CD4+ T cell repertoires.

The authors sequenced TCR beta from blood CD8+ and CD4+ T cells. Patients with Susac syndrome met the recently defined diagnostic criteria for definite or probable disease. It was negative isolation that provided the CD8+ and CD4+ T cells, whereas TEMRA cells were enriched by FACS. When the RNA was reverse transcribed, random hexamers were used with an input of roughly 0.45 to 1 ug. TCRdb reanalysed the immunoSEQ multiplex PCR reads using MiXCR and keeps one entry per CDR3 protein. The table lists more than 150,000 distinct CDR3 sequences, 85% to 95% of them singletons. Turning to this clonotype: No antigen is known for it.

The V end lost 0 bases, the J end lost 10 bases, and 12 bases lay between the germline ends. Germline values: CDR1 DFQATT, CDR2 SNEGSKA (reference sequence). The CDR3 extends over 13 amino acids. The receptor was derived from a human donor with Susac syndrome. This chain joins TRBV20-1 and TRBJ1-4; D uncertain. The sample taken for sequencing was CD4+ T cells from PBMCs. The CDR3 nucleotides are TGCAGTGCTAGAGATGTAGGGATAGGAAAACTGTTTTTT. Amino acids: CSARDVGIGKLFF.